The sequence of this T cell receptor (beta chain) was determined in a study of CD8 T cells in Susac syndrome. The authors sequenced TCR beta from blood CD8+ and CD4+ T cells. The multiple sclerosis controls were treatment-naive patients with relapsing-remitting disease that was stable or active. Random-hexamer reverse transcription was applied to roughly 0.5 to 1 ug RNA. The immunoSEQ assay covered 54 Vbeta and 13 Jbeta segments for CDR3. TCRdb re-called the immunoSEQ multiplex PCR reads through MiXCR, storing one row per CDR3 protein. The table lists about 400,000 distinct CDR3 sequences, 85% to 90% of them singletons. Looked up from germline, CDR1 is MNHNS and CDR2 is SASEGT. The CDR3 totals 15 residues. V lost 0 bases, J lost 2 bases, and 4 bases stayed unmatched.

The chain joins TRBV6-1 to TRBJ2-7; 7 bases are a match to TRBD1. This sequence was found in a human donor with multiple sclerosis. Input material: CD8+ T cells from PBMCs. The CDR3 here is CASSEAGTAAYEQYF. Here the CDR3 DNA reads TGTGCCAGCAGTGAAGCTGGGACAGCAGCCTACGAGCAGTACTTC.